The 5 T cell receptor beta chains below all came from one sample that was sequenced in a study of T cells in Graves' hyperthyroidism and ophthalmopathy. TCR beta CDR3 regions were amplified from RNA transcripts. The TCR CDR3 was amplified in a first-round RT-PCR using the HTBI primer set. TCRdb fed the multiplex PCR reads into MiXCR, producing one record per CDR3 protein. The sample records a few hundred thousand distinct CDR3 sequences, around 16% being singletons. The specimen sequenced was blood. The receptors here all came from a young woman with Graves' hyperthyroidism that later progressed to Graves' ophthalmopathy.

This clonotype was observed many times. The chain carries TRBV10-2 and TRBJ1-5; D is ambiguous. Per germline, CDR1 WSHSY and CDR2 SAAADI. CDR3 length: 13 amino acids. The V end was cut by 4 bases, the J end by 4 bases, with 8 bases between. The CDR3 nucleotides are TGCGCCAGCAGTGCCGGGCTGAATCAGCCCCAGCATTTT. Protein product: CASSAGLNQPQHF.

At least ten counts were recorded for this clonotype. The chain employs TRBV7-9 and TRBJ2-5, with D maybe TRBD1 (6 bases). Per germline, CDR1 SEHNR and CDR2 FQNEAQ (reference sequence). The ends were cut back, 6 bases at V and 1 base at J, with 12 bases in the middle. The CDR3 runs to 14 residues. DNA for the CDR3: TGTGCCAGCAGAACTGGGGGCAGCCAAGAGACCCAGTACTTC. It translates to CASRTGGSQETQYF.

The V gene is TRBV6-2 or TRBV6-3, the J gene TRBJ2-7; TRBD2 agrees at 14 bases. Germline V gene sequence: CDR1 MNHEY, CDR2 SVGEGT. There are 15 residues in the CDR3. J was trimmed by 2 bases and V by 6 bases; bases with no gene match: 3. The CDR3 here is CASRGLAGVAYEQYF. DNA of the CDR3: TGTGCCAGCAGGGGACTAGCGGGAGTCGCCTACGAGCAGTACTTC.

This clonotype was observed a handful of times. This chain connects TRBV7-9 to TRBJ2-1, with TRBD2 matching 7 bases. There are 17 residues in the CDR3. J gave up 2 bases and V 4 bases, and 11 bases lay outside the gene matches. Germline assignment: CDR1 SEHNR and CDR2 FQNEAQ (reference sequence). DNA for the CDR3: TGTGCCAGCAGCTATAGGTGGACTAGTTCAACCTACAATGAGCAGTTCTTC. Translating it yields CASSYRWTSSTYNEQFF. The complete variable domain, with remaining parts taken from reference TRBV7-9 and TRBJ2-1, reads DTGVSQNPRHKITKRGQNVTFRCDPISEHNRLYWYRQTLGQGPEFLTYFQNEAQLEKSRLLSDRFSAERPKGSFSTLEIQRTEQGDSAMYLCASSYRWTSSTYNEQFFGPGTRLTVL.

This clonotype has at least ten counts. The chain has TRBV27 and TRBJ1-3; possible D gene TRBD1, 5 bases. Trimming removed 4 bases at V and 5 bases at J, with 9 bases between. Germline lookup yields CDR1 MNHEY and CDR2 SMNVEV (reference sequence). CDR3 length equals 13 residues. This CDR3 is CASSSGYRNTIYF. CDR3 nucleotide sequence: TGTGCCAGCAGTTCAGGGTATAGAAACACCATATATTTT.